This T cell receptor (beta chain) was sequenced in a study of blood T cell repertoires in COVID-19. Study overall: The study drew acute and convalescent COVID-19 samples from the United States, Italy and Spain.

As processed by the authors: Reference gene primer amplification in the assay estimated nucleated cell counts. Profiling relied on immunoSEQ multiplex PCR, and the TCRdb table lists in-frame clones only, not all of them. V and J calls plus clone size are reproduced from that table; the DNA served to infer D and trimming. The data show 70,000 to 85,000 clones, with roughly 90% seen just once and about 8.9% held by the top ten. Germline trimming cut 2 bases from V and 1 base from J; bases unmatched to any gene: 4. Germline V lookup: CDR1 LNHDA, CDR2 SQIVND (reference sequence). The CDR3 runs to 17 residues.

The TCR sequence derives from a human donor in a cohort sampled during active COVID-19. This chain joins TRBV19 and TRBJ2-6, with 8 nucleotides matching TRBD1. Input material: peripheral blood. The CDR3 region has the DNA TGTGCCAGTAGTATACGCAACAGGGGGTCTGGGGCCAACGTCCTGACTTTC. Its translation: CASSIRNRGSGANVLTF.